The 24 T cell receptor beta chains below were found in one sample sequenced in a study of T cells of healthy individuals. TCRdb re-called the 5' RACE reads with MiXCR, one entry per CDR3 protein. Here the sample spans about 41,000 distinct CDR3 sequences, 4.5% being singletons. The receptors come from a human donor in good health.

Ten or more counts support this clonotype. The V call is TRBV11-2, the J call TRBJ2-2; D uncertain. Germline values: CDR1 SGHAT, CDR2 FQNNGV. V was shortened by 2 bases and J by 0 bases, with 10 bases between the two germline ends. The CDR3 has 16 amino acids. The CDR3 loop is CASSLRADSNTGELFF. The DNA of the CDR3 is TGTGCCAGCAGCTTAAGGGCCGATTCGAACACCGGGGAGCTGTTTTTT.

In this sample, this clonotype turned up many times. V usage is TRBV25-1 and J usage is TRBJ2-1; the D gene is possibly TRBD2 (6 bases). CDR3 size: 16 residues. CDR1 MGHDK and CDR2 SYGVNS come from the germline V gene. V lost 6 bases, J lost 9 bases, and 24 bases lay in between. The CDR3, as DNA: TGTGCCAGCAGCGAACTAGCCGGGTCCCATGGTGGTGAGCAGTTCTTC. It specifies CASSELAGSHGGEQFF.

This clonotype was seen many times. The V gene is TRBV20-1, the J gene TRBJ2-1; tentative D call: TRBD2 (7 bases). Germline assignment: CDR1 DFQATT and CDR2 SNEGSKA (reference sequence). This CDR3 region has 16 residues. The germline V and J ends were trimmed by 0 bases and 7 bases, with 19 bases remaining between them. CDR3 residues: CSARDAGGGGWNEQFF. Here the CDR3 DNA reads TGCAGTGCTAGAGACGCTGGAGGGGGGGGTTGGAATGAGCAGTTCTTC.

At least ten counts were recorded for this clonotype. The chain joins TRBV11-3 to TRBJ2-1, with 14 bases lining up with TRBD2. J lost 0 bases, V lost 5 bases, and 3 bases had no gene match. Germline loops: CDR1 SGHNT, CDR2 YENEEA. This CDR3 is 17 amino acids long. CDR3 region: CASSPGTSGSSYNEQFF. As DNA, the CDR3 is TGTGCCAGCAGCCCGGGGACTAGCGGGAGCTCCTACAATGAGCAGTTCTTC.

This clonotype has ten or more counts. This chain connects TRBV11-2 to TRBJ2-2; perhaps D is TRBD1 or TRBD2 (5 bases each). Deletions cut 1 base from V and 3 bases from J, with 12 bases between. The V gene's germline CDR1 is SGHAT and CDR2 FQNNGV. This CDR3 is built from 16 residues. The CDR3 coding sequence is TGTGCCAGCAGCTTAGCCCCCGAGGGGCACACCGGGGAGCTGTTTTTT. This encodes CASSLAPEGHTGELFF.

By sample fraction, this clonotype is medium-sized. The chain carries TRBV6-2 or TRBV6-3 and TRBJ2-7, with 7 bases that match TRBD1. CDR1 MNHEY and CDR2 SVGEGT come from the germline V gene. The CDR3 length is 16 residues. V was pared by 7 bases and J by 2 bases, with 14 bases of the junction left unmatched. The CDR3 region is CASTSFGTGVTYEQYF. The CDR3 coding sequence is TGTGCCAGCACCTCTTTTGGTACAGGGGTCACCTACGAGCAGTACTTC.

The rearrangement uses TRBV6-6 and TRBJ1-2; no clear D. The V and J ends lost 8 bases and 8 bases respectively, with 6 bases between them. Germline values: CDR1 MNHNY, CDR2 SVGAGI (reference sequence). There are 9 residues in the CDR3. The DNA for the CDR3 is TGTGCCAGCGGATACGGCTACACCTTC. Protein sequence: CASGYGYTF.

This clonotype has a count of ten or more. The chain recombines TRBV20-1 with TRBJ2-3, with 8 bases lining up with TRBD2. J lost 1 base, V lost 6 bases, and 6 bases had no gene match. The CDR3 loop spans 14 amino acids. Germline V gives CDR1 DFQATT, CDR2 SNEGSKA (reference sequence). The CDR3 sequence is CSALSGVGTDTQYF. The CDR3, as DNA: TGCAGTGCCCTTAGCGGGGTCGGCACAGATACGCAGTATTTT.

This clonotype was counted at least ten times. V is TRBV7-2 and J is TRBJ2-4, with D unresolved. This CDR3 contains 16 residues. Germline V CDR1 and CDR2: SGHTA, FQGNSA. The V and J ends lost 1 base and 0 bases respectively, with 10 bases between them. The CDR3: CASSLVVPLAKNIQYF. Written as DNA, the CDR3 is TGTGCCAGCAGCTTAGTAGTCCCTTTAGCCAAAAACATTCAGTACTTC.

This clonotype was picked up many times. V is TRBV11-3 and J is TRBJ2-5; D uncertain. Deletions cut 3 bases from V and 2 bases from J, with 4 bases between. The V gene's germline CDR1 is SGHNT and CDR2 YENEEA. The CDR3 covers 12 residues. CDR3 nucleotides: TGTGCCAGCAGCTTTGTGCAAGAGACCCAGTACTTC. It encodes CASSFVQETQYF.

This clonotype was detected many times. The genes are TRBV6-1 and TRBJ1-6; no firm D call. CDR1 and CDR2 from the germline V gene are MNHNS and SASEGT. This CDR3 comprises 15 residues. V was trimmed by 7 bases and J by 8 bases, leaving 18 bases between them. Here the CDR3 DNA reads TGTGCCAGCACCCTCCGGCAACACGGGGATTCACCCCTCCACTTT. The encoded protein is CASTLRQHGDSPLHF.

This clonotype was counted many times. The chain recombines TRBV7-9 with TRBJ2-4; D is perhaps TRBD2 (5 bases). This CDR3 comprises 16 residues. From germline, CDR1 is SEHNR and CDR2 FQNEAQ (reference sequence). The ends were cut back, 4 bases at V and 1 base at J, with 14 bases in the middle. CDR3 region: CASSSSGGRAKNIQYF. The CDR3 bases are TGTGCCAGCAGCTCGAGCGGAGGAAGGGCCAAAAACATTCAGTACTTC. The full variable domain, rest sourced from reference TRBV7-9 and TRBJ2-4, is DTGVSQNPRHKITKRGQNVTFRCDPISEHNRLYWYRQTLGQGPEFLTYFQNEAQLEKSRLLSDRFSAERPKGSFSTLEIQRTEQGDSAMYLCASSSSGGRAKNIQYFGAGTRLSVL.

This clonotype was counted only a few times. This chain uses TRBV7-6 with TRBJ2-1; D unclear. With 5 bases removed from V and 9 bases from J, the gap between germline ends came to 14 bases. The CDR3 contains 13 residues. The germline V gene encodes CDR1 SGHVS and CDR2 FNYEAQ. For the CDR3, the DNA is TGTGCCAGCAGCCCCGGTTGGAGTGGTGAGCAGTTCTTC. This sequence encodes CASSPGWSGEQFF. Drawing the rest from reference TRBV7-6 and TRBJ2-1, the complete variable domain is GAGVSQSPRYKVTKRGQDVALRCDPISGHVSLYWYRQALGQGPEFLTYFNYEAQQDKSGLPNDRFSAERPEGSISTLTIQRTEQRDSAMYRCASSPGWSGEQFFGPGTRLTVL.

In its sample, this clonotype was seen many times. The V call is TRBV7-2, the J call TRBJ2-3; D not certain. The CDR3 is 17 residues long. Germline CDR1 is SGHTA and CDR2 is FQGNSA. V was cut by 0 bases and J by 0 bases, with 13 bases left in between. CDR3 nucleotides: TGTGCCAGCAGCTTAGCAGGGATTTCCTCTAGCACAGATACGCAGTATTTT. Translated: CASSLAGISSSTDTQYF. Full variable domain (remainder filled in from reference TRBV7-2 and TRBJ2-3): GAGVSQSPSNKVTEKGKDVELRCDPISGHTALYWYRQSLGQGLEFLIYFQGNSAPDKSGLPSDRFSAERTGGSVSTLTIQRTQQEDSAVYLCASSLAGISSSTDTQYFGPGTRLTVL.

There are many counts of this clonotype. The J gene is TRBJ2-1, the V gene TRBV20-1, with D perhaps TRBD1 (5 bases). Germline CDR1 is DFQATT and CDR2 is SNEGSKA (reference sequence). The CDR3 contains 16 residues. V dropped 3 bases and J dropped 5 bases, with 20 bases sitting between them. The CDR3 nucleotides read TGCAGTGCTAGCACCCCTCGTGTTCGGACAAACAATGAGCAGTTCTTC. It yields the protein CSASTPRVRTNNEQFF.

The sample holds many counts of this clonotype. The J gene is TRBJ1-4, the V gene TRBV12-3 or TRBV12-4, with TRBD1 matching 7 bases. Trimming cost V 2 bases and J 7 bases; bases outside gene matches: 4. This CDR3 has 14 residues. The CDR3 loop is CASSLRNRGEKLFF. In nucleotides, the CDR3 is TGTGCCAGCAGTTTAAGGAACAGGGGTGAAAAACTGTTTTTT.

This rearrangement joins TRBV20-1 to TRBJ2-5; D ambiguous. The germline CDR1 and CDR2 sequences are DFQATT and SNEGSKA (reference sequence). Trimming stripped 0 bases from V and 7 bases from J, with 6 bases between. The CDR3 loop spans 11 amino acids. The CDR3: CSARDSGTQYF. The CDR3 bases are TGCAGTGCTAGAGACAGTGGGACCCAGTACTTC.

This clonotype was seen repeatedly, ten times or more. This sequence joins TRBV5-1 and TRBJ2-5; 7 bases agree with TRBD2. The CDR3 runs 15 residues. V gave up 0 bases and J gave up 2 bases; unmatched junction bases: 4. The germline V gene encodes CDR1 SGHRS and CDR2 YFSETQ. The CDR3 DNA sequence: TGCGCCAGCAGCTTGGCGGGGGGACCACAAGAGACCCAGTACTTC. It translates to CASSLAGGPQETQYF.

This clonotype showed up many times. The chain uses TRBV20-1 and TRBJ2-4; D is possibly TRBD1 (5 bases). This CDR3 contains 14 residues. The germline gives CDR1 DFQATT, CDR2 SNEGSKA (reference sequence). V was shortened by 3 bases and J by 3 bases, with 12 bases between the two germline ends. CDR3 in amino acids: CSASPGLGKNIQYF. CDR3 coding DNA: TGCAGTGCTAGCCCAGGGTTAGGCAAAAACATTCAGTACTTC.

This clonotype was seen repeatedly, ten times or more. The rearrangement uses TRBV7-8 and TRBJ1-2; unclear D gene. Trimming took 1 base from V and 2 from J, leaving 14 bases between them. Germline loops: CDR1 SGHVS, CDR2 FQNEAQ. The CDR3 covers 16 residues. This chain's CDR3 is CASSLGQKGLNYGYTF. The CDR3 bases are TGTGCCAGCAGCTTAGGGCAGAAGGGATTAAACTATGGCTACACCTTC.

This clonotype was counted a few times. The chain recombines TRBV4-1 with TRBJ1-2; the match to TRBD1 covers 8 bases. V gave up 6 bases and J gave up 4 bases; unmatched junction bases: 7. The germline gives CDR1 MGHRA, CDR2 YSYEKL. The CDR3 covers 14 residues. This chain's CDR3 is CASSPTGEFYGYTF. The CDR3, as DNA: TGCGCCAGCAGTCCGACAGGGGAATTCTATGGCTACACCTTC.

This clonotype was recorded many times. The chain uses TRBV2 and TRBJ2-3; possibly TRBD2 for D (5 bases). V was trimmed by 7 bases and J by 3 bases, leaving 11 bases between them. CDR1 is SNHLY, CDR2 FYNNEI, per germline. CDR3 size: 13 residues. This CDR3 reads CASNGVGTDTQYF. CDR3 nucleotide sequence: TGTGCCAGCAACGGGGTGGGAACAGATACGCAGTATTTT.

The CDR3 sequence is CASRRDRGVGELFF. The CDR3 bases are TGTGCCAGCAGAAGGGACAGGGGTGTTGGGGAGCTGTTTTTT. This rearrangement joins TRBV6-5 to TRBJ2-2, with TRBD1 matching 10 bases. Germline CDR1 MNHEY, CDR2 SVGAGI. This CDR3 is built from 14 residues. Trimming took 6 bases from V and 8 from J; bases not matched to a gene: 6.

This clonotype was counted many times. This chain connects TRBV4-3 to TRBJ1-5; tentative D call: TRBD1 (5 bases). The V end was cut by 0 bases, the J end by 2 bases, with 11 bases between. This CDR3 has 16 amino acids. The germline V gene encodes CDR1 LGHNA and CDR2 YSLEER. CDR3 in amino acids: CASSQDLTQGNQPQHF. CDR3 in DNA: TGCGCCAGCAGCCAAGATTTGACACAGGGCAATCAGCCCCAGCATTTT.